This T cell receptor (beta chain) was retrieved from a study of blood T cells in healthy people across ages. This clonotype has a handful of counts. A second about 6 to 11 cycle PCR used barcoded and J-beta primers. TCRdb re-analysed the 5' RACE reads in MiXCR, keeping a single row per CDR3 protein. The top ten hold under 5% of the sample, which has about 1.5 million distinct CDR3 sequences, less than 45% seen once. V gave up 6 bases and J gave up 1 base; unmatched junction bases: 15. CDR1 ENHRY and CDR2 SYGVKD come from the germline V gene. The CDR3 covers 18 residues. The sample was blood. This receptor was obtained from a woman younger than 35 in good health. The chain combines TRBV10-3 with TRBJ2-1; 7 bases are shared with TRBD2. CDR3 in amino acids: CAISSAQAGGGSYNEQFF. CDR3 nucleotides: TGTGCCATCAGCTCAGCACAAGCGGGCGGGGGATCCTACAATGAGCAGTTCTTC.